These 32 T cell receptor beta chains were all obtained from the same sample, sequenced in a study of identical twins. TCRdb passed the 5' RACE reads through MiXCR, listing each CDR3 protein once. The profile covers around 490,000 distinct CDR3 sequences, with 14% appearing a single time and approximately 0.98% taken by the ten largest. These records were also assigned to another study, of yellow fever vaccine responses in identical twins.

Sequencing was performed on CD4+ T cells sorted from blood. The receptors originated from a woman younger than 30 in good health.

This clonotype was seen a few times. This sequence joins TRBV20-1 and TRBJ2-3; 7 positions agree with TRBD1. After removal of 5 bases from V and 0 bases from J, the junction contained 8 bases not matched to a gene. This CDR3 is built from 15 residues. Germline V gives CDR1 DFQATT, CDR2 SNEGSKA (reference sequence). The CDR3 loop is CSALQGGPSTDTQYF. For the CDR3, the DNA is TGCAGTGCTCTCCAAGGGGGCCCCAGCACAGATACGCAGTATTTT.

This clonotype was detected only a few times. V gene TRBV5-6 combines with J gene TRBJ2-1, with no clear D. The germline V and J ends were trimmed by 2 bases and 3 bases, with 12 bases remaining between them. The CDR3 is 15 residues long. Germline CDR1 SGHDT, CDR2 YYEEEE. The CDR3 loop is CASSFRRAGYNEQFF. Here the CDR3 DNA reads TGTGCCAGCAGCTTTCGTCGGGCAGGCTACAATGAGCAGTTCTTC.

This clonotype was picked up a small number of times. In nucleotides, the CDR3 is TGTGCCAGCAGCCAAGTTCAGGGGACAAACACCGGGGAGCTGTTTTTT. Protein sequence: CASSQVQGTNTGELFF. V is TRBV14 and J is TRBJ2-2, with a weak D call TRBD1 (6 bases). The CDR3 has 16 residues. V lost 1 base, J lost 2 bases, and 11 bases lay in between. CDR1 is SGHDN and CDR2 is FVKESK in the germline V gene.

This clonotype was counted many times. The chain links TRBV5-1 to TRBJ2-7, with TRBD1 identical over 10 bases. The CDR3 length is 15 residues. Germline CDR1 SGHRS, CDR2 YFSETQ. V lost 2 bases to trimming and J lost 7 bases; unmatched junction nucleotides: 9. The CDR3 loop is CASSFSGTGVNEQYF. Here the CDR3 DNA reads TGCGCCAGCAGCTTTTCCGGGACAGGGGTTAATGAGCAGTACTTC.

The chain couples TRBV29-1 to TRBJ2-6, with no clear D. Trimming left V 6 bases short and J 1 base short, with 4 bases between. Germline CDR1 reads SQVTM; CDR2 reads ANQGSEA. The CDR3 spans 12 residues. The CDR3: CSVQSGANVLTF. CDR3 coding DNA: TGCAGCGTACAATCTGGGGCCAACGTCCTGACTTTC.

A few counts support this clonotype. The chain joins TRBV6-5 to TRBJ2-6; D is tentatively TRBD1 or TRBD2 (5 bases each). Germline V gives CDR1 MNHEY, CDR2 SVGAGI. V lost 2 bases and J lost 0, with 14 bases in between. The CDR3 is made up of 18 amino acids. CDR3 loop: CASSYRGTVSSGANVLTF. The CDR3 DNA is TGTGCCAGCAGTTACCGAGGGACGGTGAGCTCTGGGGCCAACGTCCTGACTTTC.

This clonotype was seen a handful of times. The chain is built from TRBV3-1 and TRBJ1-6; D unclear. Germline V lookup: CDR1 LGHDT, CDR2 YNNKEL (reference sequence). The CDR3 consists of 12 residues. V lost 1 base and J lost 9, with 4 bases in between. CDR3 sequence: CASSQVGSPLHF. CDR3 sequence (DNA): TGTGCCAGCAGCCAAGTGGGTTCACCCCTCCACTTT. The full variable domain, in which reference TRBV3-1 and TRBJ1-6 provide the parts outside the CDR3, is DTAVSQTPKYLVTQMGNDKSIKCEQNLGHDTMYWYKQDSKKFLKIMFSYNNKELIINETVPNRFSPKSPDKAHLNLHINSLELGDSAVYFCASSQVGSPLHFGNGTRLTVT.

This clonotype has more than one count but fewer than ten. The V gene is TRBV5-1, the J gene TRBJ2-1; weak D call: TRBD1 (6 bases). Trimming pared 4 bases from V and 8 bases from J, leaving 16 bases between. The CDR3 covers 14 residues. Per the germline V gene, CDR1 is SGHRS and CDR2 is YFSETQ. CDR3: CASSPVNRDHEQFF. CDR3 DNA sequence: TGCGCCAGCAGCCCCGTAAACAGGGATCATGAGCAGTTCTTC.

This clonotype was counted only a few times. V is TRBV4-2 and J is TRBJ2-3; 10 bases align to TRBD2. CDR3 length: 17 residues. Germline CDR1 is LGHNA and CDR2 is YNFKEQ. J gave up 0 bases and V 5 bases, and 8 bases lay outside the gene matches. The DNA for the CDR3 is TGTGCCAGCAGCTCTTCCCTAGCGGGAGTCAGCACAGATACGCAGTATTTT. Protein: CASSSSLAGVSTDTQYF.

The chain links TRBV11-2 to TRBJ2-1; no clear D. Trimming took off 5 bases at V and 7 bases at J, with 12 bases between the two ends. CDR3 length: 13 residues. CDR1 and CDR2 (germline): SGHAT, FQNNGV. CDR3 sequence: CASSPSSLNEQFF. DNA for the CDR3: TGTGCCAGCAGCCCGTCCAGCTTGAATGAGCAGTTCTTC.

Ten or more counts support this clonotype. The rearrangement uses TRBV12-3 or TRBV12-4 and TRBJ2-3; 7 nucleotides agree with TRBD1. The CDR3 spans 13 residues. The V segment lost 7 bases and the J segment 4 bases; nucleotides outside the gene matches: 5. The CDR3 spells CASTLGGPDTQYF. In DNA, the CDR3 is TGTGCCAGCACCCTAGGGGGCCCAGATACGCAGTATTTT.

The chain employs TRBV14 and TRBJ2-7; D might be TRBD1 or TRBD2, each matching 5 bases. V lost 4 bases, J lost 0 bases, and 19 bases lay in between. Germline assignment: CDR1 SGHDN and CDR2 FVKESK. The CDR3 sequence is 17 residues long. CDR3 nucleotides: TGTGCCAGCAGCCCCCAGCCGGGGCAGGACTTCTCCTACGAGCAGTACTTC. Translated, it gives CASSPQPGQDFSYEQYF.

Only a few counts were recorded for this clonotype. The rearrangement joins TRBV7-9 to TRBJ2-7; D ambiguous. CDR1 and CDR2 (germline): SEHNR, FQNEAQ (reference sequence). This CDR3 is 13 amino acids long. The V end was cut by 5 bases, the J end by 6 bases, with 14 bases between. The CDR3 loop reads CASSSDKLGEQYF. DNA for the CDR3: TGTGCCAGCAGCAGCGACAAGTTAGGCGAGCAGTACTTC.

V gene TRBV24-1 combines with J gene TRBJ2-1; TRBD1 matches at 7 bases. J lost 6 bases, V lost 1 base, and 11 bases had no gene match. The CDR3 has 17 residues. The germline CDR1 and CDR2 sequences are KGHDR and SFDVKD. The CDR3 is CATSDLGGQTFPNEQFF. The CDR3 DNA is TGTGCCACCAGTGATTTAGGGGGACAGACGTTTCCCAATGAGCAGTTCTTC.

This clonotype appeared many times. This chain joins TRBV12-3 or TRBV12-4 and TRBJ2-7; 9 bases are shared with TRBD2. The CDR3 is 13 residues long. After removal of 6 bases from V and 6 bases from J, the junction contained 6 bases not matched to a gene. The CDR3 DNA reads TGTGCCAGCAGAATAGCGGGAGAGGGCGAGCAGTACTTC. This encodes CASRIAGEGEQYF.

This clonotype turned up a few times. The genes are TRBV10-3 and TRBJ2-5; 8 bases match TRBD1. The CDR3 is made up of 14 amino acids. The V segment lost 3 bases and the J segment 2 bases; nucleotides outside the gene matches: 2. CDR1 and CDR2 (germline): ENHRY, SYGVKD. CDR3 region: CAISEGQGQETQYF. CDR3 sequence (DNA): TGTGCCATCAGTGAAGGACAGGGACAAGAGACCCAGTACTTC.

The rearrangement joins TRBV15 to TRBJ2-1; D is possibly TRBD1 (6 bases). The CDR3 totals 12 residues. Between the trimmed V and J ends, which lost 1 base and 8 bases, there was a span of 6 bases. The germline V gene encodes CDR1 LNHNV and CDR2 YYDKDF (reference sequence). The CDR3 spells CATSRAGDEQFF. DNA for the CDR3: TGTGCCACCAGCAGAGCAGGGGATGAGCAGTTCTTC.

This clonotype was counted between two and nine times. The genes are TRBV6-2 or TRBV6-3 and TRBJ2-1, with 8 nucleotides matching TRBD2. With 6 bases clipped from V and 4 bases from J, the junction kept 8 bases outside the gene matches. The germline gives CDR1 MNHEY, CDR2 SVGEGT. This CDR3 is built from 15 residues. CDR3 bases: TGTGCCAGCAGCCTCCTAGCGGGCCTATACAATGAGCAGTTCTTC. It yields the protein CASSLLAGLYNEQFF.

This clonotype was observed many times. The genes are TRBV6-5 and TRBJ2-1; TRBD2 matches at 8 bases. CDR1 MNHEY and CDR2 SVGAGI come from the germline V gene. CDR3 length equals 15 residues. V lost 0 bases, J lost 4 bases, and 2 bases stayed unmatched. The CDR3 DNA sequence: TGTGCCAGCAGTTACTCCGGGACTAGATACAATGAGCAGTTCTTC. Amino acid sequence: CASSYSGTRYNEQFF.

The sample holds a few counts of this clonotype. The chain has TRBV12-3 or TRBV12-4 and TRBJ2-7, with TRBD1 as a possible D gene (7 bases). The CDR3 extends over 12 amino acids. V was cut by 5 bases and J by 6 bases, with 11 bases left in between. This chain's CDR3 is CASSRQGLEQYF. The CDR3 DNA follows: TGTGCCAGCAGTCGACAGGGACTCGAGCAGTACTTC.

This clonotype was observed at least ten times. At one end, the junction sequence differs from germline, possibly due to a read error. The V and J genes are TRBV7-9 and TRBJ2-7; D not certain. Germline V gene sequence: CDR1 SEHNR, CDR2 FQNEAQ (reference sequence). The CDR3 loop spans 13 amino acids. This CDR3 reads CASSLTPTYEQYF. The CDR3 DNA follows: TGCGCCAGCAGCCTCACCCCTACCTACGAGCAGTACTTC. The whole variable domain, filled in from reference TRBV7-9 and TRBJ2-7, reads DTGVSQNPRHKITKRGQNVTFRCDPISEHNRLYWYRQTLGQGPEFLTYFQNEAQLEKSRLLSDRFSAERPKGSFSTLEIQRTEQGDSAMYLCASSLTPTYEQYFGPGTRLTVT.

The rearrangement uses TRBV29-1 and TRBJ2-1; D is uncertain. CDR1 and CDR2 (germline): SQVTM, ANQGSEA. The CDR3 totals 12 residues. V was shortened by 0 bases and J by 8 bases, with 8 bases between the two germline ends. CDR3 loop: CSVEDLLDEQFF. The CDR3 nucleotides read TGCAGCGTTGAAGATCTTTTGGATGAGCAGTTCTTC.

This clonotype has only a few counts. V is TRBV29-1 and J is TRBJ2-7; 7 positions agree with TRBD1. The V segment lost 2 bases and the J segment 7 bases; nucleotides outside the gene matches: 5. Germline V gene data show CDR1 as SQVTM and CDR2 as ANQGSEA. This CDR3 is built from 12 residues. This CDR3 reads CSVESTGDEQYF. DNA for the CDR3: TGCAGCGTTGAATCCACAGGGGATGAGCAGTACTTC.

The gene calls are TRBV20-1 and TRBJ2-3; D possibly matches TRBD1 or TRBD2 (6 bases each). CDR3 length: 14 amino acids. Per germline, CDR1 DFQATT and CDR2 SNEGSKA (reference sequence). Trimming took off 2 bases at V and 6 bases at J, with 15 bases between the two ends. Written as DNA, the CDR3 is TGCAGTGCTAGATGGGGGGCGGGTGGCGATACGCAGTATTTT. It codes for CSARWGAGGDTQYF.

The V and J genes are TRBV5-1 and TRBJ2-2, with TRBD1 identical over 9 bases. The junction had 7 bases not matched to a gene; V was cut back by 4 bases and J by 6 bases. The CDR3 sequence is 15 residues long. The V gene's germline CDR1 is SGHRS and CDR2 YFSETQ. The DNA of the CDR3 is TGCGCCAGCAGCCCGGGACAGGGTTTGGCCGGGGAGCTGTTTTTT. The encoded protein is CASSPGQGLAGELFF.

This clonotype was counted many times. This chain uses TRBV12-3 or TRBV12-4 with TRBJ1-5, with TRBD1 matching 8 bases. J was trimmed by 9 bases and V by 4 bases; bases with no gene match: 11. CDR3 length: 15 amino acids. CDR3: CASSSGQPGGGPQHF. The CDR3 coding sequence is TGTGCCAGCAGTTCCGGACAGCCAGGGGGCGGGCCCCAGCATTTT.

J is TRBJ2-2 and V is TRBV6-2 or TRBV6-3, with TRBD2 matching 7 bases. J gave up 2 bases and V 7 bases, and 7 bases lay outside the gene matches. The CDR3 sequence is 15 residues long. Germline values: CDR1 MNHEY, CDR2 SVGEGT. In nucleotides, the CDR3 is TGTGCCAGCACCTCCGGGACTATTAACACCGGGGAGCTGTTTTTT. Translating it yields CASTSGTINTGELFF.

The table lists this clonotype with a few counts. The genes are TRBV4-3 and TRBJ1-4; D is uncertain. In germline, CDR1 is LGHNA, CDR2 YSLEER. V shed 0 bases and J shed 3 bases, with 11 bases lying between them. The CDR3 consists of 16 residues. The CDR3 DNA follows: TGCGCCAGCAGCCAAGAAGTTCGCCGGTCTAATGAAAAACTGTTTTTT. This codes for CASSQEVRRSNEKLFF.

This CDR3 reads CASSFVHGGRTREQYF. The CDR3 DNA is TGTGCCAGCAGCTTTGTCCACGGGGGACGAACTAGGGAGCAGTACTTC. V and J are TRBV5-6 and TRBJ2-7; maybe TRBD2 (6 bases). This CDR3 contains 16 residues. The germline gives CDR1 SGHDT, CDR2 YYEEEE. Deletions cut 2 bases from V and 7 bases from J, with 22 bases between.

J is TRBJ2-5 and V is TRBV28, with TRBD2 matching 8 bases. Germline lookup yields CDR1 MDHEN and CDR2 SYDVKM. This CDR3 is built from 14 residues. V shed 4 bases and J 4 bases; nucleotides not matched to a gene: 5. This chain's CDR3 is CASSSPSGRETQYF. Written as DNA, the CDR3 is TGTGCCAGCAGTTCCCCAAGCGGGAGAGAGACCCAGTACTTC.

This clonotype was detected many times. This chain joins TRBV12-3 or TRBV12-4 and TRBJ2-3; perhaps TRBD1 as D (6 bases). V dropped 5 bases and J dropped 2 bases, with 17 bases sitting between them. There are 16 residues in the CDR3. The DNA of the CDR3 is TGTGCCAGCAGTCTGGGACATCCAGGGCCCACAGATACGCAGTATTTT. This sequence encodes CASSLGHPGPTDTQYF.

The chain is built from TRBV29-1 and TRBJ2-1, with 9 nucleotides matching TRBD2. The J segment lost 5 bases and the V segment lost 4 bases, leaving 6 bases of the junction unmatched. The CDR3 is made up of 14 amino acids. Germline V gene sequence: CDR1 SQVTM, CDR2 ANQGSEA. CDR3 DNA sequence: TGCAGCGTTGTGGGCGGGAGGGAGAACAATGAGCAGTTCTTC. Translation: CSVVGGRENNEQFF.